This is a list of T cell receptor beta chains from one sample in a study of blood T cell repertoires in COVID-19. This table comes from immunoSEQ multiplex PCR, and its TCRdb copy is limited to in-frame clones, with some not included. This sample has under 35,000 clones; about 78% occur once, and the top ten carry 35%. Specimen: peripheral blood. The source of these receptors is an elderly man with acute or convalescent COVID-19. Each CDR3 is given with its conserved first and last residue. A D gene is named only where the DNA matches it firmly. Not all rows give a size; the values are once, few, many and, for expanded clones, a class.

clone size	J gene	D gene	V gene	CDR3 DNA	CDR3 protein
.	TRBJ1-2	TRBD1	TRBV19	TGTGCCAGTAGTATGCCCTCGACAGGGTGGTATGGTGGCTACACCTTC	CASSMPSTGWYGGYTF
.	TRBJ2-7	TRBD1	TRBV27	TGTGCCAGCAGTCCACGGACAGGGTCTGTAGGGGAGCAGTACTTC	CASSPRTGSVGEQYF
.	TRBJ2-3	.	TRBV4-1	TGCGCCAGCAGCCAAGAGGGCTACACAGATACGCAGTATTTT	CASSQEGYTDTQYF
.	TRBJ2-1	TRBD2	TRBV9	TGTGCCAGCAGCGTATCGGTAGCGGGGGTGTACAATGAGCAGTTCTTC	CASSVSVAGVYNEQFF
.	TRBJ2-7	TRBD1	TRBV6-6	TGTGCCAGCAGCTACCCGACAGGGGGGAAGGACGAGCAGTACTTC	CASSYPTGGKDEQYF
.	TRBJ1-4	.	TRBV11-2	TGTGCCAGCAGCCCCGGAGCGGGTCGGGAAAAACTGTTTTTT	CASSPGAGREKLFF
.	TRBJ2-3	TRBD2	TRBV5-6	TGTGCCAGCAGTCCTCAGCGGGGGGTCACAGATACGCAGTATTTT	CASSPQRGVTDTQYF
.	TRBJ2-1	TRBD1	TRBV6-2/TRBV6-3	TGTGCCAGCAGTTACGACAGGGAGTCGTCAAGCTCCTACAATGAGCAGTTCTTC	CASSYDRESSSSYNEQFF
few	TRBJ2-1	TRBD2	TRBV6-6	TGTGCCAGCATCCCGGGACTACAATACAATGAGCAGTTCTTC	CASIPGLQYNEQFF
.	TRBJ1-1	.	TRBV5-1	TGCGCCAGCAGCTGGGGGGGCACTGAAGCTTTCTTT	CASSWGGTEAFF
.	TRBJ2-3	.	TRBV24-1	TGTGCCACCAGTGCCTCAAAGGCAGGGAACACAGATACGCAGTATTTT	CATSASKAGNTDTQYF
.	TRBJ2-7	.	TRBV11-3	TGTGCCAGCAGCTTTGGGTCCGGGACACTCTACGAGCAGTACTTC	CASSFGSGTLYEQYF
.	TRBJ1-1	.	TRBV4-3	TGCGCCAGCAGCCAAGATCCGCCGATGACAGGCCTAGGGAACACTGAAGCTTTCTTT	CASSQDPPMTGLGNTEAFF
.	TRBJ1-1	.	TRBV5-1	TGCGCCAGCAGCCAGAAGGGGGACACTGAAGCTTTCTTT	CASSQKGDTEAFF
.	TRBJ1-1	TRBD1	TRBV10-1	TGCGCCAGACCAGGGGGGCGGTTTTGTGAAGCTTTCTTT	CARPGGRFCEAFF
.	TRBJ2-7	TRBD1	TRBV2	TGTGCCAGCAGTGAAAGGACAGGGACTTACGAGCAGTACTTC	CASSERTGTYEQYF
.	TRBJ1-4	.	TRBV7-8	TGTGCCAGCGCTGAGACGGGAGAAAAACTGTTTTTT	CASAETGEKLFF
once	TRBJ1-2	.	TRBV7-8	TGTGCCAGCAGCTTAGAAGGAGAGATCTATGGCTACACCTTC	CASSLEGEIYGYTF
few	TRBJ2-5	TRBD1	TRBV4-2	TGTGCCAGCAGCCAAGAGAGGAGAGGGGGCGGAGAGACCCAGTACTTC	CASSQERRGGGETQYF
.	TRBJ2-2	.	TRBV29-1	TGCAGCGCCGGGGGGACAGGAGGAACCGGGGAGCTGTTTTTT	CSAGGTGGTGELFF
few	TRBJ1-5	.	TRBV10-2	TGCGCCAGCAGTCCAGACGGACAGAATCAGCCCCAGCATTTT	CASSPDGQNQPQHF
.	TRBJ2-7	.	TRBV25-1	TGTGCCAGCAGTTCCCCCAGGCAGGGGATAGGAGTAATTTACGAGCAGTACTTC	CASSSPRQGIGVIYEQYF
once	TRBJ1-6	.	TRBV7-6	TGTGCCAGCAGCTTTGCACAGGTTAATTCACCCCTCCACTTT	CASSFAQVNSPLHF
few	TRBJ1-6	.	TRBV7-6	TGTGCCAGTACGGACAGCTCCTATAATTCACCCCTCCACTTT	CASTDSSYNSPLHF
.	TRBJ2-1	TRBD1	TRBV11-2	TGTGCCAGCAGTATGACAGGGGGCTCCTACAATGAGCAGTTCTTC	CASSMTGGSYNEQFF
.	TRBJ2-3	.	TRBV5-8	TGTGCCAGCAGCTTGGCGCAGGAAACAGATACGCAGTATTTT	CASSLAQETDTQYF
.	TRBJ1-4	.	TRBV19	TGTGCCAGTAGTATTAACAGGGAGTCGGGAAAACTGTTTTTT	CASSINRESGKLFF
once	TRBJ1-1	TRBD1	TRBV6-1	TGTGCCAGCAGTGAAACAGGGGGGTTCACTGAAGCTTTCTTT	CASSETGGFTEAFF
.	TRBJ2-1	TRBD2	TRBV3-1/TRBV3-2	TGTGCCAGCAGCCCTCCGGGACTAGCCTACAATGAGCAGTTCTTC	CASSPPGLAYNEQFF
.	TRBJ1-1	.	TRBV5-8	TGTGCCAGCAGGACCTTGGGCCCCACTGAAGCTTTCTTT	CASRTLGPTEAFF
.	TRBJ2-3	.	TRBV7-9	TGTGCCAGCAGCTTACTAGGGGCGACGCAGTATTTT	CASSLLGATQYF
few	TRBJ1-1	.	TRBV6-5	TGTGCCAGTAGCCTGACGGCGTTTGCTTTCTTT	CASSLTAFAFF
.	TRBJ2-3	.	TRBV7-7	TGTGCTAGCAGCTCATCGGGACTGAGCACAGATACGCAGTATTTT	CASSSSGLSTDTQYF
.	TRBJ1-2	TRBD1	TRBV6-5	TGTGCCAGCAGTTACCAGGGACAGTCTTATGGCTACACCTTC	CASSYQGQSYGYTF
.	TRBJ1-5	TRBD1	TRBV19	TGTGCCAGTCTTCCATGGGACAGGGCAAACAATCAGCCCCAGCATTTT	CASLPWDRANNQPQHF
.	TRBJ2-3	TRBD1	TRBV5-1	TGCGCCAGCAGCTCGCAGGGGGTTTTAAGCACAGATACGCAGTATTTT	CASSSQGVLSTDTQYF
.	TRBJ2-7	.	TRBV5-6	TGTGCCAGCAGCTTGGCGAGGGTCGAGCAGTACTTC	CASSLARVEQYF